The 25 T cell receptor beta chains presented below share a single source sample, sequenced in a study of blood T cell repertoires in COVID-19. The method was immunoSEQ multiplex PCR; TCRdb's version includes in-frame clones alone and lacks a portion of them. Found here are some 43,000 clones, around 81% of them singletons; the top ten hold about 40%. Source material: peripheral blood. Receptors were obtained from a man between 40 and 49 years old with active or convalescent COVID-19.

The rearrangement joins TRBV19 to TRBJ1-3, with TRBD1 identical over 8 bases. This CDR3 has 15 residues. Germline V gene lookup returns CDR1 LNHDA and CDR2 SQIVND (reference sequence). The trim removed 5 bases at V and 4 bases at J, leaving 7 bases unmatched. CDR3 sequence (DNA): TGTGCCAGTAGTGCGGACAGGGTGTCCGGAAACACCATATATTTT. Protein: CASSADRVSGNTIYF.

This chain links TRBV19 with TRBJ1-5; 8 bases match TRBD1. CDR1 and CDR2 from the germline V gene are LNHDA and SQIVND (reference sequence). V shed 4 bases and J 0 bases; nucleotides not matched to a gene: 8. The CDR3 contains 17 residues. The CDR3 spells CASSTGTGLYSNQPQHF. The CDR3 DNA reads as TGTGCCAGTAGTACCGGGACAGGCCTTTATAGCAATCAGCCCCAGCATTTT.

The chain employs TRBV6-6 and TRBJ1-6; D is ambiguous. This CDR3 spans 14 amino acids. Deletions cut 0 bases from V and 7 bases from J, with 7 bases between. Germline CDR1 and CDR2: MNHNY and SVGAGI (reference sequence). CDR3 sequence: CASSYSELNSPLHF. CDR3 in DNA: TGTGCCAGCAGTTACTCTGAACTCAATTCACCCCTCCACTTT.

The chain recombines TRBV20-1 with TRBJ2-5; possibly TRBD2 for D (5 bases). The V gene lost 7 bases and the J gene lost 4 bases, with 10 bases spanning the gap. Germline loops: CDR1 DFQATT, CDR2 SNEGSKA (reference sequence). This CDR3 has 11 residues. For the CDR3, the DNA is TGCAGTGTGAGGACTGCAGAGACCCAGTACTTC. It is translated as CSVRTAETQYF.

This clone was seen only once. The gene calls are TRBV5-6 and TRBJ1-4, with 8 bases matching TRBD1. This CDR3 region has 17 residues. Unmatched junction bases numbered 12, after V lost 3 bases and J lost 5 bases. The germline gives CDR1 SGHDT, CDR2 YYEEEE. DNA of the CDR3: TGTGCCAGCAGCTCGGGCCCCCAGGGGGCCGGCAATGAAAAACTGTTTTTT. Amino acid sequence: CASSSGPQGAGNEKLFF.

A single count supports this clone. This chain uses TRBV28 with TRBJ2-5; perhaps TRBD2 as D (6 bases). The V gene's germline CDR1 is MDHEN and CDR2 SYDVKM. V was pared by 5 bases and J by 0 bases, with 7 bases between. The CDR3 has 13 amino acids. CDR3 DNA: TGTGCCAGCAGTCCGGGGGACCAAGAGACCCAGTACTTC. It specifies CASSPGDQETQYF.

V gene TRBV5-1 combines with J gene TRBJ2-1; 10 nucleotides line up with TRBD2. CDR1 and CDR2 from the germline V gene are SGHRS and YFSETQ. After removal of 4 bases from V and 9 bases from J, the junction contained 13 bases not matched to a gene. The CDR3 loop spans 16 amino acids. CDR3 loop: CASSRMSGRAVTEQFF. The CDR3 DNA sequence: TGCGCCAGCAGCCGGATGAGCGGGAGGGCCGTCACTGAGCAGTTCTTC.

V usage is TRBV5-1 and J usage is TRBJ2-3, with a possible D match to TRBD2 (7 bases). This CDR3 comprises 19 residues. V shed 8 bases and J shed 2 bases, with 30 bases lying between them. The germline V gene encodes CDR1 SGHRS and CDR2 YFSETQ. CDR3 DNA sequence: TGCGCCAGTTGTATAGGCGGTGCCTCCGCGGGGGCAGCCACAGATACGCAGTATTTT. Amino acid sequence: CASCIGGASAGAATDTQYF.

V and J are TRBV19 and TRBJ1-1, with 7 bases fitting TRBD1. The CDR3 runs to 15 residues. Looked up from germline, CDR1 is LNHDA and CDR2 is SQIVND (reference sequence). The trim removed 5 bases at V and 10 bases at J, leaving 16 bases unmatched. Here the CDR3 reads CASSVQQGRTEGAFF. CDR3 in DNA: TGTGCCAGTAGTGTACAACAGGGGAGGACAGAAGGAGCTTTCTTT.

This chain connects TRBV7-2 to TRBJ2-7; TRBD1 matches at 10 bases. V dropped 1 base and J dropped 4; count of bases not matched to a gene: 1. This CDR3 contains 14 residues. CDR1 SGHTA and CDR2 FQGNSA come from the germline V gene. The chain's CDR3 is CASSLGGQGYEQYF. The CDR3 nucleotides read TGTGCCAGCAGCTTAGGGGGACAGGGGTACGAGCAGTACTTC.

The chain is built from TRBV4-1 and TRBJ1-4; TRBD1 might be the D (5 bases). Per the germline V gene, CDR1 is MGHRA and CDR2 is YSYEKL. The CDR3 sequence is 15 residues long. The germline V and J ends were trimmed by 0 bases and 8 bases, with 13 bases remaining between them. CDR3 nucleotide sequence: TGCGCCAGCAGCCAAGAGATGGGCAGGGTAGAAAAACTGTTTTTT. It specifies CASSQEMGRVEKLFF.

The rearrangement links TRBV5-4 to TRBJ1-1; 7 bases agree with TRBD1. Germline V gene data show CDR1 as SGHNT and CDR2 as YYREEE (reference sequence). V lost 4 bases and J lost 4; bases outside the gene matches: 4. The CDR3 spans 13 residues. The CDR3 DNA reads as TGTGCCAGCAGCAACAGGGGAAGCACTGAAGCTTTCTTT. It codes for CASSNRGSTEAFF.

V and J are TRBV4-2 and TRBJ2-2, with 9 positions matching TRBD1. There are 17 residues in the CDR3. V shed 4 bases, J shed 7 bases, and the junction held 13 bases outside the gene matches. CDR1 LGHNA and CDR2 YNFKEQ come from the germline V gene. CDR3 residues: CASSPREGQGVGGELFF. CDR3 bases: TGTGCCAGCAGCCCTCGAGAGGGACAGGGCGTCGGCGGGGAGCTGTTTTTT.

This clone was recorded a few times. CDR3 DNA: TGTGCCAAACGGGGACAGGGATTCTATGGCTACACCTTC. The encoded protein is CAKRGQGFYGYTF. The chain is built from TRBV2 and TRBJ1-2, with TRBD1 matching 9 bases. V dropped 10 bases and J dropped 4; count of bases not matched to a gene: 7. The CDR3 length is 13 residues. Germline V gene lookup returns CDR1 SNHLY and CDR2 FYNNEI.

The chain links TRBV5-1 to TRBJ1-1; perhaps TRBD1 as D (5 bases). V gave up 1 base and J gave up 1 base, with 11 bases separating them. The CDR3 is 15 residues long. Germline CDR1 SGHRS, CDR2 YFSETQ. The CDR3 spells CASSLRAGQNTEAFF. The CDR3 coding sequence is TGCGCCAGCAGCTTGCGGGCAGGGCAGAACACTGAAGCTTTCTTT. Based on the CDR3 plus reference TRBV5-1 and TRBJ1-1, the full variable domain is KAGVTQTPRYLIKTRGQQVTLSCSPISGHRSVSWYQQTPGQGLQFLFEYFSETQRNKGNFPGRFSGRQFSNSRSEMNVSTLELGDSALYLCASSLRAGQNTEAFFGQGTRLTVV.

The chain is built from TRBV19 and TRBJ2-2, with D possibly matching TRBD2 (6 bases). V lost 5 bases to trimming and J lost 5 bases, with 15 bases between them. Germline-derived CDR1 and CDR2 are LNHDA and SQIVND (reference sequence). The CDR3 spans 15 residues. This CDR3 is CASSARGTPTGELFF. CDR3 nucleotides: TGTGCCAGTAGTGCCCGCGGGACGCCAACCGGGGAGCTGTTTTTT. The full variable domain, rest sourced from reference TRBV19 and TRBJ2-2, is DGGITQSPKYLFRKEGQNVTLSCEQNLNHDAMYWYRQDPGQGLRLIYYSQIVNDFQKGDIAEGYSVSREKKESFPLTVTSAQKNPTAFYLCASSARGTPTGELFFGEGSRLTVL.

This rearrangement joins TRBV7-2 to TRBJ2-7, with 8 bases that match TRBD1. This CDR3 comprises 14 residues. V lost 5 bases to trimming and J lost 0 bases; unmatched junction nucleotides: 3. Germline V CDR1 and CDR2: SGHTA, FQGNSA. The CDR3 spells CASSRDRSSYEQYF. CDR3 nucleotides: TGTGCCAGCAGCCGGGACAGGAGCTCCTACGAGCAGTACTTC.

The V and J genes are TRBV27 and TRBJ2-2; 8 bases map to TRBD1. The CDR3 sequence is 14 residues long. After removal of 7 bases from V and 6 bases from J, the junction contained 7 bases not matched to a gene. In germline, CDR1 is MNHEY, CDR2 SMNVEV (reference sequence). The CDR3 here is CASTRDRGAGELFF. In DNA form, the CDR3 reads TGTGCCAGCACTCGAGACAGGGGAGCCGGGGAGCTGTTTTTT.

This clone was seen a handful of times. The J gene is TRBJ1-1, the V gene TRBV15; D is uncertain. Trimming pared 1 base from V and 5 bases from J, leaving 5 bases between. Looked up from germline, CDR1 is LNHNV and CDR2 is YYDKDF (reference sequence). The CDR3 runs 12 residues. The CDR3 loop is CATSRGETEAFF. The CDR3 DNA is TGTGCCACCAGCAGAGGGGAGACTGAAGCTTTCTTT.

The chain couples TRBV6-2 or TRBV6-3 to TRBJ1-5; the D is unclear. The V end was cut by 0 bases, the J end by 0 bases, with 6 bases between. The CDR3 has 15 residues. Germline-derived CDR1 and CDR2 are MNHEY and SVGEGT. The DNA for the CDR3 is TGTGCCAGCAGTTACTCGGCCTTTAGCAATCAGCCCCAGCATTTT. Protein sequence: CASSYSAFSNQPQHF.

The chain couples TRBV7-9 to TRBJ2-3, with D uncertain. Trimming took off 1 base at V and 3 bases at J, with 14 bases between the two ends. CDR3 length: 16 residues. CDR1 is SEHNR and CDR2 is FQNEAQ in the germline V gene (reference sequence). CDR3 sequence (DNA): TGTGCCAGCAGCTTAGGTGGTAGCCCTTATACAGATACGCAGTATTTT. Translated, it gives CASSLGGSPYTDTQYF.

Concerning this clone itself: The junction departs from the called germline gene at one end, perhaps through a read error. This rearrangement joins TRBV19 to TRBJ1-6, with 9 nucleotides matching TRBD1. Per germline, CDR1 LNHDA and CDR2 SQIVND (reference sequence). The length of the CDR3 is 15 residues. CDR3 loop: CASRIGTGSNSPLHF. The CDR3 DNA follows: TGTGCCAGTAGGATAGGGACAGGGAGTAATTCACCCCTCCACTTT.

This sequence joins TRBV5-1 and TRBJ2-5, with 11 bases aligning to TRBD1. J gave up 5 bases and V 2 bases, and 8 bases lay outside the gene matches. The CDR3 length is 16 residues. Per the germline V gene, CDR1 is SGHRS and CDR2 is YFSETQ. DNA for the CDR3: TGCGCCAGCAGCTTAGAGGGACAGGGGGACTGGGAGACCCAGTACTTC. As protein: CASSLEGQGDWETQYF.

The rearrangement joins TRBV7-2 to TRBJ1-6, with 9 nucleotides matching TRBD1. Germline V gene lookup returns CDR1 SGHTA and CDR2 FQGNSA. This CDR3 has 15 amino acids. Losses at the gene ends were 3 bases for V and 7 bases for J; bases not matched to a gene: 4. The CDR3 coding sequence is TGTGCCAGCAGCTTTCGGACAGGGGAGAATTCACCCCTCCACTTT. It encodes CASSFRTGENSPLHF.

This clone was seen only once. The V gene is TRBV6-6, the J gene TRBJ2-5, with a possible D match to TRBD2 (6 bases). Trimming removed 8 bases at V and 5 bases at J, with 15 bases between. The CDR3 has 13 residues. From germline, CDR1 is MNHNY and CDR2 SVGAGI (reference sequence). The CDR3 DNA follows: TGTGCCAGCGGGGGGACTGACGGGGAGACCCAGTACTTC. Its protein is CASGGTDGETQYF.